Presented here are 13 T cell receptor beta chains from one specimen sequenced in a study of CD8+ T cells in alopecia areata. Reverse transcription of extracted RNA yielded cDNA, which provided the sequencing template. The method was immunoSEQ multiplex PCR; TCRdb's version includes in-frame clones alone and lacks a portion of them. This sample comprises 90,000 to 130,000 clones, none seen once only. Sequencing input: lesional skin. These receptors all come from a C3H/HeJ mouse with alopecia areata. These mice share the MHC haplotype H2-k.

This clone was detected a few times. Gene and germline names: mouse. Distinct nucleotide sequences in the sample also encode this CDR3. The CDR3 protein is CTCGQSNERLFF. Incomplete CDR3 DNA: TGCACCTGCGGACAGTCCAACGAA. This chain connects TRBV1 to TRBJ1-4, with D perhaps TRBD1 (6 bases). The DNA ends 4 residues before the CDR3 does, and the rest of the CDR3 is filled in from the germline J gene. Germline V gene lookup returns CDR1 NSQYPW and CDR2 LRSPGD (reference sequence). Trimming pared 8 bases from V and 2 bases from J, leaving 6 bases between. The CDR3 has 12 residues.

This clone has a handful of counts. Mouse germline and gene names are used. The CDR3 extends 4 residues past the end of the read, so its final part is completed from the germline J gene. This chain uses TRBV1 with TRBJ2-3; maybe TRBD2 (6 bases). There are 16 residues in the CDR3. The V gene lost 3 bases and the J gene lost 0 bases, with 13 bases spanning the gap. CDR1 is NSQYPW and CDR2 is LRSPGD in the germline V gene (reference sequence). This CDR3 is CTCSAPLGPSAETLYF. CDR3 DNA, as far as it was read: TGCACCTGCAGTGCGCCGCTGGGGCCTAGTGCAGAA.

Worth noting for this clone: The gene names given are mouse names. The read terminates 4 residues ahead of where the CDR3 ends, so the germline J gene completes it. The chain has TRBV19 and TRBJ2-3; tentatively, D is TRBD1 (7 bases). The CDR3 runs to 16 residues. V was clipped by 1 base and J by 0 bases, with 12 bases between them. Germline CDR1 is FNHDT and CDR2 is SITEND (reference sequence). CDR3 DNA (partial): TGTGCCAGCAGTATAAGGGGGCAGAATAGTGCAGAA. Protein product: CASSIRGQNSAE. The whole CDR3 is CASSIRGQNSAETLYF.

Comment on this clone: Here the gene names and germline are mouse. The read is 4 residues too short to cover the CDR3 end, so that end is filled in from the germline J gene. V gene TRBV13-2 combines with J gene TRBJ2-3; 11 bases match TRBD2. Germline loops: CDR1 NNHNN, CDR2 SYGAGS (reference sequence). This CDR3 spans 14 amino acids. CDR3 region: CASGEGTGGETLYF. CDR3 bases read: TGTGCCAGCGGTGAGGGGACTGGGGGAGAA.

This clone was observed a few times. Mouse gene names apply. The CDR3 end is not reached by the read, which stops 4 residues before it; the germline J gene fills it in. Other DNA sequences within the sample encode an identical CDR3. The chain combines TRBV19 with TRBJ2-7; 9 positions agree with TRBD1. V lost 4 bases and J lost 3; bases outside the gene matches: 5. The CDR3 extends over 14 amino acids. From germline, CDR1 is FNHDT and CDR2 SITEND (reference sequence). The CDR3 sequence is CASSRPGQGYEQYF. The sequenced CDR3 bases are TGTGCCAGCAGTCGTCCGGGACAGGGCTAT.

The table lists this clone with a few counts. Each gene name is a mouse one. Sequencing ends 4 residues short of the CDR3 end; the germline J gene provides the rest. This chain connects TRBV13-3 to TRBJ2-3, with TRBD2 matching 7 bases. V lost 5 bases, J lost 1 base, and 7 bases stayed unmatched. CDR1 and CDR2 from the germline V gene are NNHDY and SYVADS. CDR3 length equals 15 residues. The CDR3 loop reads CASRPGGGGAETLYF. CDR3 DNA, as far as it was read: TGTGCCAGCAGGCCCGGGGGGGGTGGTGCAGAA.

In this sample, this clone turned up many times. Gene labels here are mouse ones. Read sequence stops 4 residues before the CDR3 end, and the germline J gene provides the missing end. The V call is TRBV13-3, the J call TRBJ2-5; 10 bases align to TRBD2. In germline, CDR1 is NNHDY, CDR2 SYVADS. The CDR3 has 14 amino acids. CDR3 amino acids: CASSLGGREDTQYF. The sequenced part of the CDR3 DNA is TGTGCCAGCAGTCTGGGGGGGCGCGAAGAC. The whole variable domain, filled in from reference TRBV13-3 and TRBJ2-5, reads EAAVTQSPRSKVAVTGGKVTLSCHQTNNHDYMYWYRQDTGHGLRLIHYSYVADSTEKGDIPDGYKASRPSQENFSLILELASLSQTAVYFCASSLGGREDTQYFGPGTRLLVL.

A note on this clone: The gene names given are mouse names. Coverage ceases 4 residues before the CDR3 finishes, and the germline J gene fills in the end. The chain joins TRBV1 to TRBJ2-2; 8 nucleotides match TRBD1. V shed 2 bases and J 1 base; nucleotides not matched to a gene: 3. The CDR3 runs 16 residues. Germline lookup yields CDR1 NSQYPW and CDR2 LRSPGD (reference sequence). The sequenced part of the CDR3 DNA is TGCACCTGCAGTGCAAGACAGGGGATAAACACCGGG. Residues: CTCSARQGINTG. The entire CDR3 is CTCSARQGINTGQLYF.

Only a few counts were recorded for this clone. Gene names refer to mouse genes. The read gets to within 4 residues of the CDR3 end, and the germline J gene fills in the rest. The identical CDR3 is also encoded by other nucleotide sequences in the sample. The genes are TRBV13-3 and TRBJ1-2, with D possibly being TRBD1 (6 bases). The CDR3 has 13 residues. Germline assignment: CDR1 NNHDY and CDR2 SYVADS. Trimming left V 5 bases short and J 3 bases short, with 11 bases between. This CDR3 is CASSVQGYSDYTF. The part of the CDR3 DNA that was read is TGTGCCAGCAGCGTTCAGGGGTACTCC.

This clone was observed a few times. Mouse names are used for the genes. The read is 4 residues too short to cover the CDR3 end, so that end is filled in from the germline J gene. V gene TRBV13-2 combines with J gene TRBJ2-5; D possibly corresponds to TRBD2 (6 bases). The germline gives CDR1 NNHNN, CDR2 SYGAGS (reference sequence). Trimming took 0 bases from V and 3 from J, leaving 11 bases between them. The length of the CDR3 is 15 residues. The CDR3 protein is CASGDAIWGQDTQYF. The CDR3 bases that were read are TGTGCCAGCGGTGATGCGATCTGGGGTCAAGAC.

There are a few counts of this clone. Any gene name here is a mouse gene name. The sequence runs out 4 residues before the end of the CDR3; the remainder is reconstructed from the germline J gene. This chain connects TRBV19 to TRBJ1-1, with D possibly TRBD1 on 6 matching bases. Germline lookup yields CDR1 FNHDT and CDR2 SITEND (reference sequence). The CDR3 spans 13 residues. CDR3 sequence reads: CASSPVQGPEVFF. The part of the CDR3 DNA that was read is TGTGCCAGCAGTCCGGTACAGGGCCCA. Full variable domain (remainder filled in from reference TRBV19 and TRBJ1-1): GGIITQTPKFLIGQEGQKLTLKCQQNFNHDTMYWYRQDSGKGLRLIYYSITENDLQKGDLSEGYDASREKKSSFSLTVTSAQKNEMAVFLCASSPVQGPEVFFGKGTRLTVV.

Only a few counts were recorded for this clone. The listed genes are named as in mouse. The sequence runs out 4 residues before the end of the CDR3; the remainder is reconstructed from the germline J gene. This chain connects TRBV5 to TRBJ2-5; TRBD2 aligns across 9 bases. V lost 3 bases, J lost 1 base, and 2 bases stayed unmatched. The CDR3 spans 15 residues. Germline assignment: CDR1 LGHNA and CDR2 YNLKQL (reference sequence). Here the CDR3 reads CASSHRLGDQDTQYF. CDR3 DNA, as far as it was read: TGTGCCAGCAGCCACCGACTGGGGGACCAAGAC.

This clone was observed a few times. Mouse gene names apply. The CDR3 extends 4 residues past the end of the read, so its final part is completed from the germline J gene. The chain has TRBV13-3 and TRBJ1-1, with TRBD1 as a possible D gene (5 bases). In germline, CDR1 is NNHDY, CDR2 SYVADS. The V and J ends lost 0 bases and 4 bases respectively, with 13 bases between them. The CDR3 spans 15 residues. The covered CDR3 bases are TGTGCCAGCAGTGATGCAGCCAGGGCTCCCACA. Protein sequence: CASSDAARAPT. The full CDR3 is CASSDAARAPTEVFF.